A single sample gave rise to the 2 T cell receptor beta chains below, sequenced in a study of T cell responses to AZD1222 COVID-19 vaccine. The table came from immunoSEQ multiplex PCR; TCRdb's copy has only in-frame clones and leaves some out. There are approximately 130,000 clones in the sample; about nine tenths occur only once, and 9.5% lies in the top ten. The sample consisted of peripheral blood, taken 28 days after the second AZD1222 dose. The receptors were gathered from an adult who received the AZD1222 COVID-19 vaccine.

The chain recombines TRBV7-2 with TRBJ2-5; 7 bases fit TRBD1. V was pared by 1 base and J by 4 bases, with 3 bases of the junction left unmatched. The CDR3 has 14 amino acids. CDR1 SGHTA and CDR2 FQGNSA come from the germline V gene. The CDR3 reads CASSLGGQIETQYF. The CDR3 bases are TGTGCCAGCAGCTTAGGGGGACAGATAGAGACCCAGTACTTC.

This rearrangement joins TRBV5-1 to TRBJ1-4, with 9 bases that match TRBD1. Germline CDR1 is SGHRS and CDR2 is YFSETQ. The ends lost 4 bases at V and 3 bases at J; junction bases unmatched: 13. The CDR3 runs 18 residues. CDR3 coding DNA: TGCGCCAGCAGCCACATGATGCGGACAGGGGACCCTAATGAAAAACTGTTTTTT. Residues: CASSHMMRTGDPNEKLFF.